Listed here are 15 T cell receptor beta chains from one sample, sequenced in a study of T cells after posttransplantation cyclophosphamide. A marrow graft followed busulfan-fludarabine conditioning, with cyclophosphamide on days +3 and +4. Profiling relied on immunoSEQ multiplex PCR, and the TCRdb table lists in-frame clones only, not all of them. The table includes around 18,000 clones, 77% detected once. Sample: CD8+ T cells sorted from PBMCs, taken just over 1,900 days after a stem cell transplant with posttransplant cyclophosphamide. The receptors originated from a female patient aged 35-55 years who received an allogeneic stem cell transplant from a related donor, was CMV-positive, and had no GVHD. Some of the T cells may derive from the graft donor.

J is TRBJ2-2 and V is TRBV19, with D perhaps TRBD1 (5 bases). CDR3 size: 12 residues. Germline CDR1 is LNHDA and CDR2 is SQIVND (reference sequence). Trimming pared 8 bases from V and 3 bases from J, leaving 7 bases between. CDR3 protein: CASPGYTGELFF. The DNA for the CDR3 is TGTGCCAGTCCAGGGTACACCGGGGAGCTGTTTTTT.

The rearrangement uses TRBV6-5 and TRBJ1-1; D unresolved. Germline CDR1 MNHEY, CDR2 SVGAGI. The CDR3 has 11 amino acids. V lost 5 bases and J 3 bases, leaving 4 bases between the germline ends. DNA of the CDR3: TGTGCCAGCAGTGCAGACACTGAAGCTTTCTTT. Translation: CASSADTEAFF.

The chain is built from TRBV7-9 and TRBJ2-2; 10 bases agree with TRBD1. J gave up 7 bases and V 5 bases, and 10 bases lay outside the gene matches. The CDR3 loop spans 16 amino acids. CDR1 is SEHNR, CDR2 FQNEAQ, per germline (reference sequence). The DNA for the CDR3 is TGTGCCAGCAGCAACCGGACAGGGGGGAAAGGCGGGGAGCTGTTTTTT. Its translation is CASSNRTGGKGGELFF.

This clone has a handful of counts. The chain employs TRBV19 and TRBJ1-5; D unresolved. Germline V gene lookup returns CDR1 LNHDA and CDR2 SQIVND (reference sequence). Trimming cost V 9 bases and J 4 bases, with 10 bases left between them. CDR3 length: 12 amino acids. The DNA of the CDR3 is TGTGCCAGCAGTGACGGGAATCAGCCCCAGCATTTT. It encodes CASSDGNQPQHF.

The chain couples TRBV18 to TRBJ2-3; D remains ambiguous. In germline, CDR1 is KGHSH, CDR2 LQKENI. This CDR3 comprises 13 residues. V was clipped by 0 bases and J by 6 bases, with 7 bases between them. CDR3 DNA: TGTGCCAGCTCACCACCCTCGAGCGATACGCAGTATTTT. Encoded protein: CASSPPSSDTQYF. Complete variable domain (other parts from reference TRBV18 and TRBJ2-3): NAGVMQNPRHLVRRRGQEARLRCSPMKGHSHVYWYRQLPEEGLKFMVYLQKENIIDESGMPKERFSAEFPKEGPSILRIQQVVRGDSAAYFCASSPPSSDTQYFGPGTRLTVL.

The chain has TRBV9 and TRBJ2-7, with D perhaps TRBD2 (6 bases). This CDR3 contains 17 residues. Germline CDR1 SGDLS, CDR2 YYNGEE. Trimming took off 4 bases at V and 2 bases at J, with 22 bases between the two ends. The CDR3 region is CASSSPLVGGAPYEQYF. In DNA form, the CDR3 reads TGTGCCAGCAGCTCCCCGTTGGTGGGCGGGGCTCCCTACGAGCAGTACTTC.

The J gene is TRBJ2-7, the V gene TRBV6-5; D not certain. V gave up 0 bases and J gave up 6 bases, with 6 bases separating them. This CDR3 comprises 12 residues. Looked up from germline, CDR1 is MNHEY and CDR2 is SVGAGI. Written as DNA, the CDR3 is TGTGCCAGCAGTTACTCTGGGCTCGAGCAGTACTTC. This codes for CASSYSGLEQYF.

The V and J genes are TRBV7-9 and TRBJ2-3; 7 bases are shared with TRBD1. This CDR3 spans 15 amino acids. V dropped 5 bases and J dropped 0; count of bases not matched to a gene: 5. Germline CDR1 reads SEHNR; CDR2 reads FQNEAQ (reference sequence). The CDR3 loop is CASSVQGPSTDTQYF. As DNA, the CDR3 is TGTGCCAGCAGCGTACAGGGGCCCAGCACAGATACGCAGTATTTT. The full variable domain, its missing parts supplied by reference TRBV7-9 and TRBJ2-3, is DTGVSQNPRHKITKRGQNVTFRCDPISEHNRLYWYRQTLGQGPEFLTYFQNEAQLEKSRLLSDRFSAERPKGSFSTLEIQRTEQGDSAMYLCASSVQGPSTDTQYFGPGTRLTVL.

This clone was picked up one time. The CDR3 protein is CASSKGLAGSSYNEQFF. CDR3 sequence (DNA): TGTGCCAGCAGCAAGGGACTAGCGGGGAGCTCCTACAATGAGCAGTTCTTC. This chain links TRBV7-9 with TRBJ2-1; 13 bases are shared with TRBD2. This CDR3 has 17 amino acids. V gave up 5 bases and J gave up 0 bases; unmatched junction bases: 4. The germline gives CDR1 SEHNR, CDR2 FQNEAQ (reference sequence).

The J gene is TRBJ2-5, the V gene TRBV4-1; tentative D call: TRBD1 (6 bases). The CDR3 runs to 14 residues. V was pared by 4 bases and J by 2 bases, with 11 bases between. The germline V gene has CDR1 MGHRA and CDR2 YSYEKL. The DNA of the CDR3 is TGCGCCAGCAGCCCCCGGGACATGCAAGAGACCCAGTACTTC. This encodes CASSPRDMQETQYF.

CDR3 sequence reads: CASSTGQTKTSYEQYF. The CDR3 bases are TGCGCCAGCAGCACAGGACAGACCAAAACCTCCTACGAGCAGTACTTC. The V call is TRBV4-1, the J call TRBJ2-7; D may be TRBD1 (6 bases). From germline, CDR1 is MGHRA and CDR2 YSYEKL. This CDR3 comprises 16 residues. With 5 bases removed from V and 0 bases from J, the gap between germline ends came to 17 bases.

This clone has just one count. V is TRBV4-1 and J is TRBJ1-1; D may be TRBD1 (6 bases). Germline CDR1 reads MGHRA; CDR2 reads YSYEKL. The ends were cut back, 4 bases at V and 2 bases at J, with 8 bases in the middle. The CDR3 length is 13 residues. The CDR3, as DNA: TGCGCCAGCAGCCTCAGGGGTAACACTGAAGCTTTCTTT. This translates into CASSLRGNTEAFF.

The J gene is TRBJ2-1, the V gene TRBV7-3; possible D gene TRBD1, 6 bases. The CDR3 runs to 15 residues. Germline CDR1 SGHTA, CDR2 FQGTGA. Trimming stripped 2 bases from V and 0 bases from J, with 8 bases between. The CDR3 DNA sequence: TGTGCCAGCAGCTTAGGGACAACCTCCTACAATGAGCAGTTCTTC. It encodes CASSLGTTSYNEQFF. Supplemented by reference TRBV7-3 and TRBJ2-1, the full variable domain reads GAGVSQTPSNKVTEKGKYVELRCDPISGHTALYWYRQSLGQGPEFLIYFQGTGAADDSGLPNDRFFAVRPEGSVSTLKIQRTERGDSAVYLCASSLGTTSYNEQFFGPGTRLTVL.

This chain uses TRBV9 with TRBJ2-3, with D hard to call. The ends were cut back, 3 bases at V and 1 base at J, with 15 bases in the middle. CDR3 length: 16 residues. Looked up from germline, CDR1 is SGDLS and CDR2 is YYNGEE. This CDR3 is CASSARLGLGTDTQYF. The CDR3 region has the DNA TGTGCCAGCAGCGCGCGCCTAGGCCTCGGCACAGATACGCAGTATTTT. Filled out from reference TRBV9 and TRBJ2-3, the complete variable domain reads DSGVTQTPKHLITATGQRVTLRCSPRSGDLSVYWYQQSLDQGLQFLIQYYNGEERAKGNILERFSAQQFPDLHSELNLSSLELGDSALYFCASSARLGLGTDTQYFGPGTRLTVL.

This clone was detected only once. The J gene is TRBJ1-2, the V gene TRBV7-9; no clear D. The CDR3 runs 16 residues. V lost 2 bases, J lost 0 bases, and 13 bases lay in between. Germline loops: CDR1 SEHNR, CDR2 FQNEAQ (reference sequence). CDR3 sequence reads: CASSLTSGRANYGYTF. The CDR3 bases are TGTGCCAGCAGCTTAACGTCTGGTAGAGCTAACTATGGCTACACCTTC.